This TCR beta chain comes out of a study of shared clonotypes between healthy human individuals. Overall study findings and caveats: Generation probability values for non-shared clonotypes were lower than those for clonotypes shared by all four donors.

With respect to this clone: The antigen remains unidentified.

V dropped 4 bases and J dropped 3 bases, with 9 bases sitting between them. The CDR3 runs 13 residues. Germline V gives CDR1 SGHTA, CDR2 FQGTGA. The assay used deep level. Assay used: immunoSEQ multiplex PCR; TCRdb lists only in-frame clones, some missing. The repertoire holds 2.3 million or so clones, more than 80% seen once, with 0.39% in the top ten. This chain uses TRBV7-3 with TRBJ1-1, with a tentative D call TRBD1 (5 bases). The sample consisted of naive CD4+ T cells from PBMCs. The subset was: CD45RA+ positively selected. The source of this sequence is a young man in good health. Some clones in this sample may be carry-over from other donors' samples. CDR3 sequence (DNA): TGTGCCAGCAGCTCTGACAGTTACACTGAAGCTTTCTTT. Its protein product is CASSSDSYTEAFF. The full variable domain, rest sourced from reference TRBV7-3 and TRBJ1-1, is GAGVSQTPSNKVTEKGKYVELRCDPISGHTALYWYRQSLGQGPEFLIYFQGTGAADDSGLPNDRFFAVRPEGSVSTLKIQRTERGDSAVYLCASSSDSYTEAFFGQGTRLTVV.